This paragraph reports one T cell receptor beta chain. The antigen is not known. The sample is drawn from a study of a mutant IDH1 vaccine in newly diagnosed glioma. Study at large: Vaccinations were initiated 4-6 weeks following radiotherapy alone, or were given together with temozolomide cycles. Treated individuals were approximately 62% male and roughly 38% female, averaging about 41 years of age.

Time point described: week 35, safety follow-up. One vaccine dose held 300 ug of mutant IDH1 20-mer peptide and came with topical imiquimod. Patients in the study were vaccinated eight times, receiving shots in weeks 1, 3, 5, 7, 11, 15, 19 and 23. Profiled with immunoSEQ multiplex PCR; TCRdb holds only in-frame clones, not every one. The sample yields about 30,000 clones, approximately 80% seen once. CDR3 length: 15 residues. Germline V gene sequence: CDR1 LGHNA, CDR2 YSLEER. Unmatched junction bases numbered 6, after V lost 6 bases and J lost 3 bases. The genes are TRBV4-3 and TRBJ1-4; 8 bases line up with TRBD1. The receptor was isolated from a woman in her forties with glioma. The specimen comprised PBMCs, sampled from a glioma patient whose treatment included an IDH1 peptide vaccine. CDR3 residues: CASRKNRGANEKLFF. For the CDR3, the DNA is TGCGCCAGCAGAAAAAACAGGGGGGCTAATGAAAAACTGTTTTTT.